This T cell receptor (beta chain) was recorded in a study of shared clonotypes between healthy human individuals (dated by TCRdb to about 2020). At the level of the whole study: The cohort comprised two women and three men aged 18 to 49 years. For each donor, CD4 naive and CD4 memory were each run on three plates, CD8 naive on two plates, and CD8 memory on one plate. The study deeply sequenced blood TCR repertoires of several healthy adults to estimate repertoire size and the extent of clonotype sharing between individuals. Libraries were prepared and TCR repertoires were sequenced by different laboratories using diverse techniques, in order to increase sequencing depth and limit assay-specific biases. Between about 0.94 and 8.9 billion PBMCs per donor were obtained by leukapheresis. General conclusions and limits of the study: When several donors were compared, the shared fraction of clonotypes was about 5% for naive CD4, about 4% for naive CD8, 2% to 2.5% for memory CD4, and 0.4% for memory CD8. Compared with non-shared clonotypes, the clonotypes found in all four sorted-subset donors had higher generation probabilities. Rarefaction of sorted-subset datasets indicated incomplete sequencing despite the large sequencing depth. Sampling was restricted to blood, and TCR repertoires in tissues likely differ from the TCR repertoires found in blood. Because the study included a small number of donors, the genetic and exposure-history diversity represented was limited. Naive subsets generally had larger estimated clonotype richness than memory subsets did. Based on pairwise subsampling, the degree of clonotype sharing among donors was expected to be affected by sequencing depth.

The CDR3 numbers 15 residues from cysteine through phenylalanine. Solely the CDR3 DNA is kept, with 45 bases framed from the first base. The CDR1 and CDR2 encoded by the germline V gene are KGHSH and LQKENI. Deletion took 3 bases off V and 4 bases off J, with a span of 13 bases between the germline ends. As for this clone: It has no known antigen specificity. No clone much larger than this one lies a single base away; base qualities are absent.

Using the deep immunoSEQ assay, multiplex PCR amplified TCR CDR3 regions from genomic DNA. Genomic DNA extracted from each cell subset was distributed evenly over all wells of several immunoSEQ 96-well plates, and each plate served as one replicate. For sorted subsets, each replicate PCR was loaded with 200 ng genomic DNA, equivalent to about 30,000 T cell genomes. Purified libraries were measured with a Qubit 3.0 fluorometer, size-checked on a Bioanalyzer 2100, and measured again with the KAPA Library Quantification kit. Every immunoSEQ 96-well plate was sequenced on a separate single-read 150-cycle Illumina NextSeq 550 flow cell. Under the source paper's analysis protocol: Because the immunoSEQ output included only junctional sequences and no quality scores, the filtering could not be the same as the filtering used for full-length reads. Sequences were annotated with PyIR, a Python wrapper for IgBLAST v1.9, and V/J genes and CDR3 were assigned using IMGT germline references. Any read was removed if the V/J assignment was weak (E-value above 1e-6), the CDR3 was missing, or the read contained stop codons, out-of-frame junctions, or ambiguous translated residues. A V3J clonotype was defined by an identical inferred V gene, J gene, and CDR3 amino acid sequence. The percentage overlap between two repertoires was calculated by dividing the number of shared unique clonotypes by the size of the smaller repertoire. Repertoire richness was assessed with RTK rarefaction, the Chao1 estimator, and Recon v2.1 estimates of unobserved clonotypes. Generation probabilities were computed with OLGA for all TCRbeta clonotypes obtained by the gDNA method from a handful of donors. The table was pulled from immuneACCESS by TCRdb, which kept in-frame rearrangements only. Such tables lose some clones; where checked, under half of the loss comes from unresolved V genes, and the rest has no known cause. The V and J calls and clone size were taken over from that table, and D and trimming were inferred from the DNA. The sample yields 2.3 million or so clones; roughly 93% were counted once. The top ten clonotypes cover roughly 0.36% of the sample.

The donors were healthy, HIV-negative adults with no recently reported acute infections or vaccinations. Every donor was a Caucasian adult living in Nashville, Tennessee, USA. CD4+ T cells were enriched by magnetic negative selection; naive cells were then positively selected on CD45RA, and the negative fraction formed the memory subset. Blood was collected by leukapheresis, and PBMCs were isolated by Ficoll-Histopaque density gradient centrifugation and then cryopreserved in liquid nitrogen vapor phase. Purity and quantity of every magnetically sorted T cell population were checked by analytical flow cytometry. Genomic DNA was isolated from every sorted fraction and measured by UV absorbance on a Nanodrop 2000c.

Sequenced sample: naive CD4+ T cells from PBMCs. The cell subset or site label, as the study defines it: CD45RA+ positively selected. This TCR came from a man younger than 35 in good health. Some clones in this sample may be carry-over from other donors' samples. This receptor chain uses TRBV18 and TRBJ2-1, with a weak D call of TRBD1 (6 bases match). Here is the DNA: TGTGCCAGCTCACCGGCGGACAGAGGATACAATGAGCAGTTCTTC. The encoded protein is CASSPADRGYNEQFF. This CDR3, with the reference TRBV18 and TRBJ2-1 proteins standing in past its ends, gives the full variable domain NAGVMQNPRHLVRRRGQEARLRCSPMKGHSHVYWYRQLPEEGLKFMVYLQKENIIDESGMPKERFSAEFPKEGPSILRIQQVVRGDSAAYFCASSPADRGYNEQFFGPGTRLTVL.